This T cell receptor beta chain derives from a study of Graves' ophthalmopathy and Graves' hyperthyroidism. This clonotype came up many times. Germline V gives CDR1 MNHNS, CDR2 SASEGT. Germline trimming cut 6 bases from V and 5 bases from J; bases unmatched to any gene: 6. There are 13 residues in the CDR3. CDR3 regions of TCR beta were amplified from RNA transcripts. The library came from an HTBI-primed first-round RT-PCR and a second-round multiplex PCR. TCRdb itself ran the multiplex PCR reads through MiXCR, one entry per CDR3 protein. The sample shows about 500,000 distinct CDR3 sequences, 14% of them seen only once. Out of around 10 ml of fresh peripheral blood, PBMCs were obtained.

The genes are TRBV6-1 and TRBJ2-5; TRBD1 matches at 7 bases. The specimen sequenced was blood. The receptor's source is a woman in her 30s with Graves' ophthalmopathy. The CDR3 nucleotides read TGTGCCAGCAGCTGGACAGGTGGGGAGACCCAGTACTTC. As protein: CASSWTGGETQYF.